This T cell receptor beta chain was sequenced during a study of T cell responses to AZD1222 COVID-19 vaccine. Findings and caveats of the study: Clonal diversity may have been underestimated, and the donors were mostly white British, with more females than males.

Concerning this clone itself: Its specificity is unknown.

TCRdb's table, derived via immunoSEQ multiplex PCR, lists solely in-frame clones and lacks some. There are 200,000 to 250,000 clones in the sample; approximately 94% occur only once, and roughly 1.8% lies in the top ten. V was pared by 1 base and J by 0 bases, with 16 bases between. Germline CDR1 reads SEHNR; CDR2 reads FQNEAQ (reference sequence). This CDR3 comprises 18 residues. The sequence derives from an adult who received the MenACWY meningococcal vaccine as a control. The material was peripheral blood, obtained 28 days after the second dose of the MenACWY control vaccine. This chain links TRBV7-9 with TRBJ2-1, with D maybe TRBD1 (6 bases). CDR3 in amino acids: CASSLGLGQADSYNEQFF. As DNA, the CDR3 is TGTGCCAGCAGCTTAGGATTGGGACAAGCTGACTCCTACAATGAGCAGTTCTTC.